The following is a TCR beta chain sequence with its context. Its antigen is still unknown. Assay used: immunoSEQ multiplex PCR; TCRdb lists only in-frame clones, some missing. Of 100,000 to 150,000 clones detected, 65% to 90% appear once; the ten largest clones hold about a fifth. This CDR3 has 15 residues. Germline V gene lookup returns CDR1 MNHEY and CDR2 SVGAGI. Trimming shortened V by 4 bases and J by 5 bases, and 15 bases separated the two germline ends. The data were obtained in a study of T cell responses to AZD1222 COVID-19 vaccine. Study-wide context: Pooled together were second doses at about 4 or about 12 weeks.

Study-level points and caveats: Spike-specific TCR depth and breadth grew after two AZD1222 doses. At 160-218 and 743-854, vaccine-associated CD4 TCRs were dominant, and they spanned spike. Sampled repertoires all dated from after the peak T cell response.

The specimen was peripheral blood, collected on day 0 of AZD1222 vaccination. V gene TRBV6-5 combines with J gene TRBJ1-5, with D maybe TRBD1 (5 bases). The clonotype was recovered from an adult in good health. The CDR3 DNA is TGTGCCAGCAGTTCTCGGGACGGGAATGATCAGCCCCAGCATTTT. Translated, it gives CASSSRDGNDQPQHF.